This TCR beta chain was recovered during a study of cytomegalovirus exposure and HLA in healthy donors. About the research overall: The same platform was used for the 130 or so validation repertoires and the 500 to 700 first-cohort repertoires, a later analysis reported. Overall study results and limits: One later analysis, an examination of the 120 validation repertoires, found that first-cohort TCR clusters tended to co-occur in them. Most TCR sequences showed up rarely, but some public TCRs showed up in many donors.

Notes on this clone: Its antigen is not identified.

TCRdb's table, derived via immunoSEQ multiplex PCR, lists solely in-frame clones and lacks some. The sample lists just over 80,000 clones; approximately 96% were seen once. The CDR3 consists of 14 residues. CDR1 is SNHLY and CDR2 is FYNNEI in the germline V gene. The V and J ends lost 4 bases and 5 bases respectively, with 14 bases between them. Specimen: PBMCs. The receptor was isolated from a woman younger than 30 in good health and CMV-seronegative. The V call is TRBV2, the J call TRBJ2-5; D might be TRBD1 (6 bases). The DNA of the CDR3 is TGTGCCAGCAGTGTTCAGGGGAGATGGGAGACCCAGTACTTC. This gives the protein CASSVQGRWETQYF.